These T cell receptor beta chains were read from a single sample in a study of CD8 T cells in Susac syndrome. MiXCR, applied by TCRdb to the immunoSEQ multiplex PCR reads, yields one record per CDR3 protein. The sample lists roughly 200,000 distinct CDR3 sequences, roughly 94% seen once, with approximately 0.099% in the top ten. The sequencing sample was made of CD4+ T cells from PBMCs. The origin of the receptors is a human donor with Susac syndrome. Each CDR3 is given with its conserved first and last residue. The D gene is left open where the match is weak. Not every row has a clone size; where given, it reads once, few, many or a size class.

j_call: TRBJ2-3; d_call: NA; v_call: TRBV6-6; clone_size: NA; cdr3_nt: TGTGCCAGCAGCTCCGGACAGTCCTACAGGAATACGCAGTATTTT; cdr3_aa: CASSSGQSYRNTQYF
j_call: TRBJ2-5; d_call: NA; v_call: TRBV7-2; clone_size: NA; cdr3_nt: TGTGCCAGCAGTCGGGGGGCCCAAGAGACCCAGTACTTC; cdr3_aa: CASSRGAQETQYF
j_call: TRBJ2-7; d_call: NA; v_call: TRBV18; clone_size: NA; cdr3_nt: TGTGCCAGCTCACCCTCAGGACAGATCACCTACGAGCAGTACTTC; cdr3_aa: CASSPSGQITYEQYF
j_call: TRBJ2-5; d_call: NA; v_call: TRBV7-2; clone_size: NA; cdr3_nt: TGTGCCAGCAGCCAGACTAGGATAAGTGAGACCCAGTACTTC; cdr3_aa: CASSQTRISETQYF
j_call: TRBJ1-3; d_call: NA; v_call: TRBV27; clone_size: NA; cdr3_nt: TGTGCCAGCAGTGTGACAGGTCGGGACTCTGGAAACACCATATATTTT; cdr3_aa: CASSVTGRDSGNTIYF
j_call: TRBJ2-2; d_call: TRBD1; v_call: TRBV12-5; clone_size: NA; cdr3_nt: TGTGCTAGTGGTTTGGTACTAGACAGGGCGAACACCGGGGAGCTGTTTTTT; cdr3_aa: CASGLVLDRANTGELFF
j_call: TRBJ1-5; d_call: NA; v_call: TRBV3-1; clone_size: NA; cdr3_nt: TGTGCCAGCAGCCGGGACGGTGATCAGCCCCAGCATTTT; cdr3_aa: CASSRDGDQPQHF
j_call: TRBJ2-2; d_call: NA; v_call: TRBV5-1; clone_size: NA; cdr3_nt: TGCGCCAGCAGCTCAGACCTCCCGAACACCGGGGAGCTGTTTTTT; cdr3_aa: CASSSDLPNTGELFF
j_call: TRBJ1-5; d_call: TRBD1; v_call: TRBV4-3; clone_size: NA; cdr3_nt: TGCGCCAGCAGCCAAGGATTCCGGGACAGGGGCCTGACGCCCAATCAGCCCCAGCATTTT; cdr3_aa: CASSQGFRDRGLTPNQPQHF
j_call: TRBJ2-4; d_call: TRBD1; v_call: TRBV19; clone_size: NA; cdr3_nt: TGTGCCAGTAGTAGGCCAACGGGACAGGGAATAGCCCAAAACATTCAGTACTTC; cdr3_aa: CASSRPTGQGIAQNIQYF
j_call: TRBJ1-5; d_call: NA; v_call: TRBV30; clone_size: once; cdr3_nt: TGTGCCTGGAATTGGGGACTTAGCAATCAGCCCCAGCATTTT; cdr3_aa: CAWNWGLSNQPQHF
j_call: TRBJ2-5; d_call: NA; v_call: TRBV19; clone_size: NA; cdr3_nt: TGTGCCAGTAGTGGGGCCGGGACACCAGAGACCCAGTACTTC; cdr3_aa: CASSGAGTPETQYF
j_call: TRBJ2-1; d_call: NA; v_call: TRBV23-1; clone_size: once; cdr3_nt: TGCGCCAGCAGTAAGGCCGCGGGAAGTTACAATGAGCAGTTCTTC; cdr3_aa: CASSKAAGSYNEQFF
j_call: TRBJ1-2; d_call: TRBD1; v_call: TRBV7-9; clone_size: NA; cdr3_nt: TGTGCCAGCAGCTTAGGTTTTAAGGGACAGGGGGCGACCAACTATGGCTACACCTTC; cdr3_aa: CASSLGFKGQGATNYGYTF
j_call: TRBJ2-1; d_call: NA; v_call: TRBV2; clone_size: NA; cdr3_nt: TGTGCCAGCAGTGAAGGCCGCGCATTGAACAATGAGCAGTTCTTC; cdr3_aa: CASSEGRALNNEQFF
j_call: TRBJ1-1; d_call: NA; v_call: TRBV30; clone_size: NA; cdr3_nt: TGTGCCTGGAGATTGCTGAACACTGAAGCTTTCTTT; cdr3_aa: CAWRLLNTEAFF
j_call: TRBJ2-2; d_call: TRBD2; v_call: TRBV28; clone_size: NA; cdr3_nt: TGTGCCGTCACCAAGCGGGGGTCGAACACCGGGGAGCTGTTTTTT; cdr3_aa: CAVTKRGSNTGELFF
j_call: TRBJ2-6; d_call: NA; v_call: TRBV7-9; clone_size: NA; cdr3_nt: TGTGCCAGCAGCTTTCCCAGTTCTGGGGCCAACGTCCTGACTTTC; cdr3_aa: CASSFPSSGANVLTF
j_call: TRBJ1-2; d_call: TRBD1; v_call: TRBV5-1; clone_size: NA; cdr3_nt: TGCGCCAGCAGCTTGCAGGGGGCCGTGTATGGCTACACCTTC; cdr3_aa: CASSLQGAVYGYTF
j_call: TRBJ2-1; d_call: TRBD2; v_call: TRBV20-1; clone_size: NA; cdr3_nt: TGCAGTGCTAGTCTTACTAGCGGGAGGGCCCGCTCCTACAATGAGCAGTTCTTC; cdr3_aa: CSASLTSGRARSYNEQFF
j_call: TRBJ1-1; d_call: NA; v_call: TRBV28; clone_size: NA; cdr3_nt: TGTGCCAGCAGTGGACCAGGGGATTTGCACACTGAAGCTTTCTTT; cdr3_aa: CASSGPGDLHTEAFF
j_call: TRBJ2-1; d_call: NA; v_call: TRBV19; clone_size: NA; cdr3_nt: TGTGCCAGTAGTGGGATCAGGAAAAACACAGTCTACAATGAGCAGTTCTTC; cdr3_aa: CASSGIRKNTVYNEQFF
j_call: TRBJ1-1; d_call: NA; v_call: TRBV15; clone_size: NA; cdr3_nt: TGTGCCACCAGCAGATCGGGGGGCTCTGAAGCTTTCTTT; cdr3_aa: CATSRSGGSEAFF
j_call: TRBJ2-3; d_call: TRBD2; v_call: TRBV2; clone_size: NA; cdr3_nt: TGTGCCAGCAGGGGTTGGCTAGCGGGCAGCACAGATACGCAGTATTTT; cdr3_aa: CASRGWLAGSTDTQYF
j_call: TRBJ1-1; d_call: NA; v_call: TRBV30; clone_size: NA; cdr3_nt: TGTGCCTGGAGTGACCGGGGAGGTAGCACTGAAGCTTTCTTT; cdr3_aa: CAWSDRGGSTEAFF
j_call: TRBJ1-6; d_call: NA; v_call: TRBV3-1; clone_size: once; cdr3_nt: TGTGCCAGCAGCCAAAGTCACGGGCGGACTTCACCCCTCCACTTT; cdr3_aa: CASSQSHGRTSPLHF
j_call: TRBJ1-5; d_call: TRBD1; v_call: TRBV3-1; clone_size: NA; cdr3_nt: TGTGCCAGCAGCCCAGCGGTTGCAGGGGGCGCGGGTCAGCCCCAGCATTTT; cdr3_aa: CASSPAVAGGAGQPQHF
j_call: TRBJ2-5; d_call: NA; v_call: TRBV3-1; clone_size: once; cdr3_nt: TGTGCCAGCAGCCAATCCGGGACCCCGTACTTC; cdr3_aa: CASSQSGTPYF
j_call: TRBJ2-5; d_call: TRBD1; v_call: TRBV2; clone_size: NA; cdr3_nt: TGTGCCAGCACCGACGACAGGGCAGCCGGGGAGACCCAGTACTTC; cdr3_aa: CASTDDRAAGETQYF
j_call: TRBJ2-3; d_call: NA; v_call: TRBV7-2; clone_size: NA; cdr3_nt: TGTGCCAGCAGCATGGAGGGGGCGTCCGTCAGGACGCAGTATTTT; cdr3_aa: CASSMEGASVRTQYF